This entry is about one TCR beta chain. This sample was taken from a study of control samples from healthy donors and cancer patients. The method was immunoSEQ multiplex PCR; TCRdb's version includes in-frame clones alone and lacks a portion of them. In the table there are under 80,000 clones, approximately 80% of which are singletons. The source material was blood. The receptor was isolated from a man aged 50 or older in good health.

CDR3 residues: CASSMDREDYGYTF. In DNA form, the CDR3 reads TGTGCCAGCTCAATGGACAGGGAGGACTATGGCTACACCTTC. V usage is TRBV18 and J usage is TRBJ1-2; TRBD1 matches at 8 bases. CDR3 size: 14 residues. V dropped 5 bases and J dropped 3; count of bases not matched to a gene: 5. Germline values: CDR1 KGHSH, CDR2 LQKENI.